The TCR beta chain described here comes from a study of breast tumors, draining lymph nodes, adjacent tissues. Regarding the study as a whole: Data only fit, rather than demonstrated, lymph node origin of most tumor T cells. Compared with basal-like, luminal-like tumors shared significantly more repertoire with nontumor tissue.

In TCRdb, the multiplex PCR reads were re-called with MiXCR into one record per CDR3 protein. The table shows more than 100,000 distinct CDR3 sequences, with under 25% occurring only once. Axillary draining lymph nodes of breast cancer patients supplied the node samples. The CDR3 is 15 amino acids. Germline V gives CDR1 SGHRS, CDR2 YFSETQ. Notes on this clonotype: Its antigen is unknown. Being one base from a much bigger clone, this may be a read error.

The rearrangement uses TRBV5-1 and TRBJ1-4; D gene uncertain. This receptor was identified in a female donor with breast cancer. Some clones in this sample may be carry-over from other donors' samples. Sequencing was done on a sample of axillary lymph node tissue. As DNA, the CDR3 is TGCGCCAGCAGCTTGGAAGGAGGGTTTAATGGAAAACTGTTTTTT. Its translation: CASSLEGGFNGKLFF.